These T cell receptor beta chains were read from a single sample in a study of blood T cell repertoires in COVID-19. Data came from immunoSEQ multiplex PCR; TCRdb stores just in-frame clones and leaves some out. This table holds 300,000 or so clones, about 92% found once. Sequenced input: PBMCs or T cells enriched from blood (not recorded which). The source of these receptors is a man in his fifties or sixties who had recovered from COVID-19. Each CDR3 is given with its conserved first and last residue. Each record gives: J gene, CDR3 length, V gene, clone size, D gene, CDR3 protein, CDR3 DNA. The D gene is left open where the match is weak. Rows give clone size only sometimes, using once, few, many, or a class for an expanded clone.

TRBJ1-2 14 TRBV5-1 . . CASSLDRGHYGYTF TGCGCCAGCAGCTTGGATCGGGGTCACTATGGCTACACCTTC
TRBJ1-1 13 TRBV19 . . CASSRQLNTEAFF TGTGCCAGTAGTCGACAGCTGAACACTGAAGCTTTCTTT
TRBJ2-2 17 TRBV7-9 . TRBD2 CASSSPSSGPNTGELFF TGTGCCAGCAGCTCCCCGTCTAGCGGGCCGAACACCGGGGAGCTGTTTTTT
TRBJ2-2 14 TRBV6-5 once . CASTKDKIAGELFF TGTGCCAGCACCAAGGACAAAATCGCCGGGGAGCTGTTTTTT
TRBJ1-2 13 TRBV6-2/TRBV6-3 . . CASSYRGAHGYTF TGTGCCAGCAGTTACCGGGGGGCGCATGGCTACACCTTC
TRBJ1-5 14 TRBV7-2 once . CASSLTGQNQPQHF TGTGCCAGCAGCTTGACAGGCCAAAATCAGCCCCAGCATTTT
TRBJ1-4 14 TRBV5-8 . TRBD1 CASSADRAPSKLFF TGTGCCAGCAGCGCGGACAGGGCGCCCTCGAAACTGTTTTTT
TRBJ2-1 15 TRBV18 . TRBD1 CASSEDRGVWNEQFF TGTGCCAGCTCGGAAGACAGGGGGGTTTGGAATGAGCAGTTCTTC
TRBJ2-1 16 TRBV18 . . CASSERQAGSYNEQFF TGTGCCAGCTCAGAGCGACAGGCCGGCTCCTACAATGAGCAGTTCTTC
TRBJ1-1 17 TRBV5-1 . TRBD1 CASSLERTGAMNTEAFF TGCGCCAGCAGCTTGGAGCGGACAGGGGCAATGAACACTGAAGCTTTCTTT
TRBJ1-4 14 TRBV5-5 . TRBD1 CASRPTGNNEKLFF TGTGCCAGCAGACCGACAGGGAATAATGAAAAACTGTTTTTT
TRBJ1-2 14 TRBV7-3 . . CASSLMPGTSGYTF TGTGCCAGCAGCTTAATGCCGGGGACTAGTGGCTACACCTTC
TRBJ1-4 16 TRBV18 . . CASSPPGGAYNEKLFF TGTGCCAGCTCACCGCCAGGTGGGGCGTATAATGAAAAACTGTTTTTT
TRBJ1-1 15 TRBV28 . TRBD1 CASSLLDRVLYEAFF TGTGCCAGCAGTTTACTGGACAGGGTGTTATATGAAGCTTTCTTT
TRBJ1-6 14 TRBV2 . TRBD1 CASREGQGNSPLHF TGTGCCAGCAGAGAGGGACAGGGTAATTCACCCCTCCACTTT
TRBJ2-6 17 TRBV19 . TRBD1 CASSMDRIYSGANVLTF TGTGCCAGTAGTATGGACAGGATATACTCTGGGGCCAACGTCCTGACTTTC
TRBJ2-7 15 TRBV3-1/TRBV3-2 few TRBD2 CASSPLTSATYEQYF TGTGCCAGCAGCCCGCTGACTAGCGCAACCTACGAGCAGTACTTC
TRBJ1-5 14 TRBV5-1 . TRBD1 CASSEGGSNQPQHF TGCGCCAGCAGCGAAGGGGGCAGCAATCAGCCCCAGCATTTT
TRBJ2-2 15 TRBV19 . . CASGRTLLLGGELFF TGTGCGTCGGGCCGGACTCTCCTCCTTGGCGGGGAGCTGTTTTTT
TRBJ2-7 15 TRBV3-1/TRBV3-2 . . CASSQDRVRSYEQYF TGTGCCAGCAGCCAAGACAGGGTGCGTTCCTACGAGCAGTACTTC
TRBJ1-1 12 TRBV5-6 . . CASSFGGVEAFF TGTGCCAGCAGCTTTGGGGGCGTGGAAGCTTTCTTT
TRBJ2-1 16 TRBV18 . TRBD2 CASSPTSGRAFNEQFF TGTGCCAGCTCGCCTACTAGCGGGAGGGCCTTCAATGAGCAGTTCTTC
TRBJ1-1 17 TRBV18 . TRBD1 CASSPPGTGIGGTEAFF TGTGCCAGCTCACCTCCCGGGACAGGGATAGGCGGCACTGAAGCTTTCTTT
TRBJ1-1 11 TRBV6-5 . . CASSYGRVAFF TGTGCCAGCAGTTACGGGAGGGTAGCTTTCTTT
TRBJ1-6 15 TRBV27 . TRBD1 CASSLSMGQTSPLHF TGTGCCAGCAGTTTATCGATGGGACAGACTTCACCCCTCCACTTT
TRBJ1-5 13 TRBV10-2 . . CASGANSNQPQHF TGCGCCAGCGGAGCTAATAGCAATCAGCCCCAGCATTTT
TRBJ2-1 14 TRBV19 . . CASSPGGPLSEQFF TGTGCCAGTAGCCCAGGTGGCCCTCTGTCCGAGCAGTTCTTC
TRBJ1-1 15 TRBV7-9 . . CASSLPTVGSTEAFF TGTGCCAGCAGCCTCCCGACAGTGGGGTCCACTGAAGCTTTCTTT
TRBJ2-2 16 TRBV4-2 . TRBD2 CASSQEGTSVAGELFF TGTGCCAGCAGCCAAGAAGGGACTAGCGTCGCCGGGGAGCTGTTTTTT
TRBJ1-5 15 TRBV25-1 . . CASSARGGLNQPQHF TGTGCCAGCAGTGCAAGGGGGGGGCTTAATCAGCCCCAGCATTTT
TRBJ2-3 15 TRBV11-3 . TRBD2 CASSRGTSGTDTQYF TGTGCCAGCAGCAGAGGGACTAGCGGGACAGATACGCAGTATTTT
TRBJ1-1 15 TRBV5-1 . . CASRTTTALNTEAFF TGCGCCAGCAGGACGACAACCGCACTGAACACTGAAGCTTTCTTT
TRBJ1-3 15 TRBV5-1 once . CASTPGGTSGNTIYF TGCGCCAGTACCCCTGGGGGGACGTCCGGAAACACCATATATTTT
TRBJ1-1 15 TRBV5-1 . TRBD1 CASSLGQGALTEAFF TGCGCCAGCAGCTTGGGACAGGGGGCTTTGACTGAAGCTTTCTTT
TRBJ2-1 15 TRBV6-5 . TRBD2 CASTWRGTSDNEQFF TGTGCCAGCACCTGGCGTGGGACTAGCGATAATGAGCAGTTCTTC
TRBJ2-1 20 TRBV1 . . CTSSQEPGTSGGGQQVEQFF TGCACCAGCAGCCAAGAACCCGGGACTAGCGGGGGGGGGCAACAAGTTGAGCAGTTCTTC
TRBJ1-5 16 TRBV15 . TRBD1 CATSSRGQGGSQPQHF TGTGCCACCAGCAGTCGCGGACAGGGCGGAAGTCAGCCCCAGCATTTT
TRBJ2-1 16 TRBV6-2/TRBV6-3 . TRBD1 CASSPPTGGLYNEQFF TGTGCCAGCAGCCCCCCTACAGGGGGCCTCTACAATGAGCAGTTCTTC
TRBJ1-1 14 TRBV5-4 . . CASSLQGMNTEAFF TGTGCCAGCAGCCTACAGGGAATGAACACTGAAGCTTTCTTT
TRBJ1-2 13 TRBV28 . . CASSLEGLYGYTF TGTGCCAGCAGTTTGGAGGGGCTCTATGGCTACACCTTC
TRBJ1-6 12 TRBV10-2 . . CASSEPVSPLHF TGCGCCAGCAGTGAGCCCGTTTCCCCCCTCCACTTT
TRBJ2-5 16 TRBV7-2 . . CASSPPWAGARETQYF TGTGCCAGCAGTCCCCCTTGGGCGGGGGCGAGGGAGACCCAGTACTTC
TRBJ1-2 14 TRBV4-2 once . CASSQYPGGSGYTF TGTGCCAGCAGCCAATACCCGGGTGGGTCGGGCTACACCTTC
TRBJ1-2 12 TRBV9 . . CASSVTNWGYTF TGTGCCAGCAGCGTCACCAACTGGGGCTACACCTTC
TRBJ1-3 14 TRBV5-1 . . CASSLDGSRNTIYF TGCGCCAGCAGCTTGGACGGTTCCCGAAACACCATATATTTT
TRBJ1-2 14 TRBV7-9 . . CASSLGQGNYGYTF TGTGCCAGCAGCTTAGGGCAGGGGAACTATGGCTACACCTTC
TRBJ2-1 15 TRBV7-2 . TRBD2 CASSARLAFRSEQFF TGTGCCAGCAGCGCACGACTAGCGTTTAGGAGTGAGCAGTTCTTC
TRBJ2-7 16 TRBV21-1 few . CASSKGTGRTSYEQYF TGTGCCAGCAGCAAGGGGACAGGGCGTACCTCCTACGAGCAGTACTTC
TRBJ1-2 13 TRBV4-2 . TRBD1 CASSLGTGNGYTF TGTGCCAGCAGCCTCGGGACAGGGAATGGCTACACCTTC
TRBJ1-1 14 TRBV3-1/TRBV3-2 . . CASSLLEGVSEAFF TGTGCCAGCAGCCTCCTTGAGGGGGTCTCTGAAGCTTTCTTT
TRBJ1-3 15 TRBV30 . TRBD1 CAWSVGQGTGNTIYF TGTGCCTGGAGTGTGGGACAGGGGACTGGAAACACCATATATTTT
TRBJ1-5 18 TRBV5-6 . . CASSLGIGSTGLGQPQHF TGTGCCAGCAGCTTGGGAATAGGGAGCACAGGGCTGGGTCAGCCCCAGCATTTT
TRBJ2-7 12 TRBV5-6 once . CASSLTEYEQYF TGTGCCAGCAGCTTAACAGAGTACGAGCAGTACTTC